Given below is one T cell receptor (beta chain) in context. What it recognizes is unknown. The CDR3 loop spans 13 amino acids. Trimming stripped 6 bases from V and 5 bases from J, with 11 bases between. CDR1 is SQVTM, CDR2 ANQGSEA, per germline. With 60 Vbeta and 13 Jbeta primers, the PCR was carried out. Some clones are missing from TCRdb's copy, which holds only in-frame ones; the method was immunoSEQ multiplex PCR. The data hold 190,000 or so clones, with roughly 80% observed a single time. The data belong to a study of cytomegalovirus exposure and HLA in healthy donors. In the study overall: Earlier findings included about 120 million unique TCR beta sequences obtained from approximately 170 million T cells.

Study results and caveats: Analysis performed later showed TCR beta chains linked to HLA being more clonally expanded than equally common others. What a later analysis showed was that several of the most significant clusters appeared linked to common viral pathogens.

This chain joins TRBV29-1 and TRBJ1-6; D is possibly TRBD1 (5 bases). This TCR derives from a man aged 45-65 years in good health and CMV-seronegative. Sequencing used PBMCs. DNA of the CDR3: TGCAGCGTGCAGGGTGCCGATAATTCACCCCTCCACTTT. Translating it yields CSVQGADNSPLHF.